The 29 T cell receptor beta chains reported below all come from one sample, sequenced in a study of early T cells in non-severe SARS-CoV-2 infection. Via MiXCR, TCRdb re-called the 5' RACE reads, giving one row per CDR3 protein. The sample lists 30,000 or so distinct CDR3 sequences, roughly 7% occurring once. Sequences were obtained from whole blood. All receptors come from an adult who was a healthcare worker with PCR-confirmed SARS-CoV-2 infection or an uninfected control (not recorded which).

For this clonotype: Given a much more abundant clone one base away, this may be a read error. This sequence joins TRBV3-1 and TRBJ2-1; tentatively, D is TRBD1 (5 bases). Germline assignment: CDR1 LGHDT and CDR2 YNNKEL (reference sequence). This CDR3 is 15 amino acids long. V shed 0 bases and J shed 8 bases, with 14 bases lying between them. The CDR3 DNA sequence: TGTGCCAGCAGCCAAGATGGGGCTTGGGGCCATGAGCAGTTCTTC. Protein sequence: CASSQDGAWGHEQFF.

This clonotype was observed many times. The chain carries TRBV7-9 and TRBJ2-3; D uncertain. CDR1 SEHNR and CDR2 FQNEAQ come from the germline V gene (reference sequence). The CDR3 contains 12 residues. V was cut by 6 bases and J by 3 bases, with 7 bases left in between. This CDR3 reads CASRAGTDTQYF. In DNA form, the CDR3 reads TGTGCCAGCAGAGCCGGGACAGATACGCAGTATTTT.

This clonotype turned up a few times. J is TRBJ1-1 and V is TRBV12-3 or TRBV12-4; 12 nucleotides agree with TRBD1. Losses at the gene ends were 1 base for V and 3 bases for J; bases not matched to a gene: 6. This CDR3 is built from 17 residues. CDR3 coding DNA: TGTGCCAGCAGTTTAGTTGCCGGGACAGGGGGCTACACTGAAGCTTTCTTT. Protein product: CASSLVAGTGGYTEAFF.

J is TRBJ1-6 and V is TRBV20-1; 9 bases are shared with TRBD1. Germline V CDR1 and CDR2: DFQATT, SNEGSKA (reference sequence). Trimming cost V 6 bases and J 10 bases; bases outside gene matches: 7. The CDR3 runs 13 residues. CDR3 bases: TGCAGTGCCGAACAGGGGGCCGGATCACCCCTCCACTTT. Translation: CSAEQGAGSPLHF.

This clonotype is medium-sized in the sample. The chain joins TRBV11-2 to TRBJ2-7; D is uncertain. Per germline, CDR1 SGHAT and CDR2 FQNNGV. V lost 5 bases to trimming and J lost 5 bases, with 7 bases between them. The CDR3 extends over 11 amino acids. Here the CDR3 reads CASSHYNEQYF. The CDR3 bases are TGTGCCAGCAGCCACTACAACGAGCAGTACTTC.

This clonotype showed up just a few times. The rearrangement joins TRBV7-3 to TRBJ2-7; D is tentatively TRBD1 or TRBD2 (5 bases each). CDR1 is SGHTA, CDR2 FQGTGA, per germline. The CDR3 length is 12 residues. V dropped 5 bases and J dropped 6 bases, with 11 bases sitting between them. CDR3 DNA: TGTGCCAGCAGCCGGGACGGATCCGAGCAGTACTTC. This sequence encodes CASSRDGSEQYF.

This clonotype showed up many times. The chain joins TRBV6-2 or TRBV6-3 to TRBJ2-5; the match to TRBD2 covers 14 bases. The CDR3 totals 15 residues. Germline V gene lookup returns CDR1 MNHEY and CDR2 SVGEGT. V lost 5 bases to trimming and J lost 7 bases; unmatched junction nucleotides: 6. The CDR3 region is CASSAPGLAGGTQYF. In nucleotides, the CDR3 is TGTGCCAGCAGTGCCCCCGGACTAGCGGGGGGGACCCAGTACTTC.

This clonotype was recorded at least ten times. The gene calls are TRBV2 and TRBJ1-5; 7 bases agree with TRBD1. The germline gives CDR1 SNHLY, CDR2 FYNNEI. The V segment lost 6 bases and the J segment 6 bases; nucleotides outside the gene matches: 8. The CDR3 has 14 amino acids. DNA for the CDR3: TGTGCCAGCAGGGACACAGGGGTTGGTCAGCCCCAGCATTTT. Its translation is CASRDTGVGQPQHF.

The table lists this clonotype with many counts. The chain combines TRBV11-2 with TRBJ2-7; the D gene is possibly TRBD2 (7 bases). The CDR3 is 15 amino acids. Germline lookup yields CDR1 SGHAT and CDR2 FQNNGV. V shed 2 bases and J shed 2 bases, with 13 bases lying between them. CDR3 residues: CASSLIGGPPYEQYF. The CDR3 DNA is TGTGCCAGCAGCTTAATCGGGGGGCCCCCCTACGAGCAGTACTTC.

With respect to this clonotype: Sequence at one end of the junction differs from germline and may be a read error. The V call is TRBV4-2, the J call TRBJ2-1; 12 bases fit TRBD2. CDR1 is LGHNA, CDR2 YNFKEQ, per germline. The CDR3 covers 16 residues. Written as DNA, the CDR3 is TGTGCCAGCATCCAAGCGGGACTAGCGGGTAACAATGAGCAGTTCTTC. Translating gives CASIQAGLAGNNEQFF.

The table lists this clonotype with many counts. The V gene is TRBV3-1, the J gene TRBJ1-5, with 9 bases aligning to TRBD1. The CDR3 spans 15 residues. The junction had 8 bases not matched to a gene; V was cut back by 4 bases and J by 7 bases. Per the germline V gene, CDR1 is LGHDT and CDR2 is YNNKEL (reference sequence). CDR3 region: CASSPTGGKGQPQHF. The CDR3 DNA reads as TGTGCCAGCAGCCCGACAGGGGGTAAGGGACAGCCCCAGCATTTT.

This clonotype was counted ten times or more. The CDR3 here is CAISESIYGRGAKTEAFF. The DNA for the CDR3 is TGTGCCATCAGTGAGTCGATTTATGGCAGGGGCGCGAAGACTGAAGCTTTCTTT. The V and J genes are TRBV10-3 and TRBJ1-1, with D possibly being TRBD1 (6 bases). Germline-derived CDR1 and CDR2 are ENHRY and SYGVKD. The ends were cut back, 0 bases at V and 5 bases at J, with 22 bases in the middle. This CDR3 is 18 amino acids long.

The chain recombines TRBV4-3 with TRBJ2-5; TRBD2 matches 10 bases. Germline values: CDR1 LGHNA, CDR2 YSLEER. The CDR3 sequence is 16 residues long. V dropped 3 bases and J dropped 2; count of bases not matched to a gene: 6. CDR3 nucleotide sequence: TGCGCCAGCAGCCAGGGGGCTAGCGGGGGACAAGAGACCCAGTACTTC. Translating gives CASSQGASGGQETQYF.

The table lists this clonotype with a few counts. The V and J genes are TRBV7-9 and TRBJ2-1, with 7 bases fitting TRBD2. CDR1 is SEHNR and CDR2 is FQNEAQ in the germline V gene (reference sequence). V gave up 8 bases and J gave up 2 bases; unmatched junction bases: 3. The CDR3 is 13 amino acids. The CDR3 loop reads CASQRETYNEQFF. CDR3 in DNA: TGTGCCAGCCAGCGGGAAACCTACAATGAGCAGTTCTTC.

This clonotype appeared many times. Here the CDR3 DNA reads TGTGCCAGCAGTTCGCCAACTCGAACCGGCGAGCAGTACTTC. Its protein is CASSSPTRTGEQYF. The gene calls are TRBV28 and TRBJ2-7, with D unclear. The CDR3 sequence is 14 residues long. The V gene's germline CDR1 is MDHEN and CDR2 SYDVKM. Trimming took 4 bases from V and 6 from J, leaving 16 bases between them. The whole variable domain, filled in from reference TRBV28 and TRBJ2-7, reads DVKVTQSSRYLVKRTGEKVFLECVQDMDHENMFWYRQDPGLGLRLIYFSYDVKMKEKGDIPEGYSVSREKKERFSLILESASTNQTSMYLCASSSPTRTGEQYFGPGTRLTVT.

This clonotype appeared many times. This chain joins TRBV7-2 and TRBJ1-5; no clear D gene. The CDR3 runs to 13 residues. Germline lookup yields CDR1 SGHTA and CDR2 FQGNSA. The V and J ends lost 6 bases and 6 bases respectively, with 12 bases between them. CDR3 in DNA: TGTGCCAGCAGTTATGCGGGCGGTCAGCCCCAGCATTTT. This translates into CASSYAGGQPQHF.

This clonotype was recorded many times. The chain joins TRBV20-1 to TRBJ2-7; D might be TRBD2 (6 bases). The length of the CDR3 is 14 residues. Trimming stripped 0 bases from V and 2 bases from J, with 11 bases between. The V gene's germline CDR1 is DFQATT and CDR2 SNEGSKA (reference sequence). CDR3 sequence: CSARDGTETYEQYF. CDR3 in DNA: TGCAGTGCTAGAGATGGGACTGAGACCTACGAGCAGTACTTC.

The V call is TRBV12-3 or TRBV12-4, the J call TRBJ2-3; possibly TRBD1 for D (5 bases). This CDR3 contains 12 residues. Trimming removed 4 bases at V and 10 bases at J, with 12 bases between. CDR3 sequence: CASSWGPEPQYF. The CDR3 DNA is TGTGCCAGCAGTTGGGGCCCGGAGCCGCAGTATTTT.

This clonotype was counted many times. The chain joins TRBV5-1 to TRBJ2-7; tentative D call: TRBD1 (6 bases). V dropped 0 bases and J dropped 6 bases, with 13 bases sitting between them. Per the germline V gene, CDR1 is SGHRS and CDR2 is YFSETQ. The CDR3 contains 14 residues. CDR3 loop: CASSLEGTSGEQYF. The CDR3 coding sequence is TGCGCCAGCAGCTTGGAAGGGACAAGTGGCGAGCAGTACTTC.

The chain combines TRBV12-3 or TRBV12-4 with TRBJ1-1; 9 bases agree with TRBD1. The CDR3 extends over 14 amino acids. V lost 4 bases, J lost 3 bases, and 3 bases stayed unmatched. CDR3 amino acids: CASSWTGEDTEAFF. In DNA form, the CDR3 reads TGTGCCAGCAGTTGGACAGGGGAGGACACTGAAGCTTTCTTT.

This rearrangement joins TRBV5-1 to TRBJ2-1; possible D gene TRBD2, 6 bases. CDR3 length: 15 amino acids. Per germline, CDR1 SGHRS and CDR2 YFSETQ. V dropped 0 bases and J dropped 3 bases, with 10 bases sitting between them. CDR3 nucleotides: TGCGCCAGCAGCTTGGTTGCGGGGTTCTACAATGAGCAGTTCTTC. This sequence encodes CASSLVAGFYNEQFF.

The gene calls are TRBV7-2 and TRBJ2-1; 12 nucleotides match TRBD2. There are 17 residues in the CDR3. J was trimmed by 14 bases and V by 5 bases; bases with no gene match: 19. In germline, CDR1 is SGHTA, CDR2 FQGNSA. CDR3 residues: CASSVTPGLAGRGAKFF. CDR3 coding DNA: TGTGCCAGCAGCGTAACTCCGGGACTAGCGGGCCGGGGGGCGAAGTTCTTC.

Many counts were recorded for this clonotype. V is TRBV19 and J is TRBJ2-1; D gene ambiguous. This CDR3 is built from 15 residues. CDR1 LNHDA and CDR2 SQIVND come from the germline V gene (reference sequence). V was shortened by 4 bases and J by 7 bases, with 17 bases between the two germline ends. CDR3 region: CASSTARLTRNEQFF. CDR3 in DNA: TGTGCCAGTAGTACCGCCCGACTCACTCGAAATGAGCAGTTCTTC.

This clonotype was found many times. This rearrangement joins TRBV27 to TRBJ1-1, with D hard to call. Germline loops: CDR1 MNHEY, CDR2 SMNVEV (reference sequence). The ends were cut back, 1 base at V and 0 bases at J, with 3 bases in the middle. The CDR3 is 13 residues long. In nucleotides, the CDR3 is TGTGCCAGCAGTTTATATATGAACACTGAAGCTTTCTTT. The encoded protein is CASSLYMNTEAFF.

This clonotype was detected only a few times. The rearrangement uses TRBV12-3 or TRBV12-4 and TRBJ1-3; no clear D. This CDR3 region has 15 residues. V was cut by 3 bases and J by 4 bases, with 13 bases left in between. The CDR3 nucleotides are TGTGCCAGCAGTTTGCGGCAGACGAACGGAAACACCATATATTTT. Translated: CASSLRQTNGNTIYF.

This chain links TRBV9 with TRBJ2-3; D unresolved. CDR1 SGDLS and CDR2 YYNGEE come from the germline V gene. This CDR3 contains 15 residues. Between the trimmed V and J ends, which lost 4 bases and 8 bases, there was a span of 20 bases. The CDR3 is CASSPLSSTDTTQYF. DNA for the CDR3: TGTGCCAGCAGCCCCCTTTCGAGCACAGATACTACGCAGTATTTT. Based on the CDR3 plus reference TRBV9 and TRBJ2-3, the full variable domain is DSGVTQTPKHLITATGQRVTLRCSPRSGDLSVYWYQQSLDQGLQFLIQYYNGEERAKGNILERFSAQQFPDLHSELNLSSLELGDSALYFCASSPLSSTDTTQYFGPGTRLTVL.

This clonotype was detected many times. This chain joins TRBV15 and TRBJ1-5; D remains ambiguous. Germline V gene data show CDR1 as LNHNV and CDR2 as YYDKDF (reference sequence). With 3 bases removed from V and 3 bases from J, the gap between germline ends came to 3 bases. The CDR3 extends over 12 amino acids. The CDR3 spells CATSRDNQPQHF. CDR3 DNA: TGTGCCACCAGCAGGGACAATCAGCCCCAGCATTTT.

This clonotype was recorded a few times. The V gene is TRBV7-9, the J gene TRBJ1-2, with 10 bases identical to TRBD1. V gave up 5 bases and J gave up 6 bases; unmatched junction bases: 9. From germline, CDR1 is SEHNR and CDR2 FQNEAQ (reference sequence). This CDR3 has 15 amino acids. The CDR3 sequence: CASSRRDRGGDGYTF. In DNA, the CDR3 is TGTGCCAGCAGCCGTAGGGACAGGGGAGGAGATGGCTACACCTTC. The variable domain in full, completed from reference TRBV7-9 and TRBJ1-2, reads DTGVSQNPRHKITKRGQNVTFRCDPISEHNRLYWYRQTLGQGPEFLTYFQNEAQLEKSRLLSDRFSAERPKGSFSTLEIQRTEQGDSAMYLCASSRRDRGGDGYTFGSGTRLTVV.

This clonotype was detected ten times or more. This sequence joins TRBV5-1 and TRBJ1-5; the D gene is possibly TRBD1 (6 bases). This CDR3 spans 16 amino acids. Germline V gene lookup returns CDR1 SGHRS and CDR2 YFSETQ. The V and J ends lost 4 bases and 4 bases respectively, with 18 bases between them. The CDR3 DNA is TGCGCCAGCAGCCCGGGGCCCTCAGGGGAGAATCAGCCCCAGCATTTT. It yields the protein CASSPGPSGENQPQHF.